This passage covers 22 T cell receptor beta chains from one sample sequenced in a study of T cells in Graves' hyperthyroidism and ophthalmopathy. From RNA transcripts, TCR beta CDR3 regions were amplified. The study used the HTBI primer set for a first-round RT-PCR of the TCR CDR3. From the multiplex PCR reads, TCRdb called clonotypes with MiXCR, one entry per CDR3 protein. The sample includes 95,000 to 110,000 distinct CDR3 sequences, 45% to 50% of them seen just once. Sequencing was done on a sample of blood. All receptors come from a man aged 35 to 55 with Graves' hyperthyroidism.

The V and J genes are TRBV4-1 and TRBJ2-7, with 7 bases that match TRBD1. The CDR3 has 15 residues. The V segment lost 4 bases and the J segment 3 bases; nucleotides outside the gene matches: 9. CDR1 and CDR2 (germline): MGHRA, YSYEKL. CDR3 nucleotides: TGCGCCAGCAGCCGAAATACGGGGACAGTCTACGAGCAGTACGTC. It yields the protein CASSRNTGTVYEQYV.

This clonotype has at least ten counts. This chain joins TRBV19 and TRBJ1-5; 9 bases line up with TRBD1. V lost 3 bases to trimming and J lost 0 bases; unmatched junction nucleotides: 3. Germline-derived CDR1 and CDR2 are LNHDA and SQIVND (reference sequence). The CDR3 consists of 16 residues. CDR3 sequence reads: CASSIGTGSSNQPQHF. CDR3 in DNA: TGTGCCAGTAGTATTGGGACAGGGTCTAGCAATCAGCCCCAGCATTTT.

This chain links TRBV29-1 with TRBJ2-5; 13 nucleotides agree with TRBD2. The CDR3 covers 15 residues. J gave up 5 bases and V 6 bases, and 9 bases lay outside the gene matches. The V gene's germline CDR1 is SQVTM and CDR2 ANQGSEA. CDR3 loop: CSVGGGLAGWETQYF. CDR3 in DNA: TGCAGCGTAGGGGGGGGACTAGCGGGATGGGAGACCCAGTACTTC.

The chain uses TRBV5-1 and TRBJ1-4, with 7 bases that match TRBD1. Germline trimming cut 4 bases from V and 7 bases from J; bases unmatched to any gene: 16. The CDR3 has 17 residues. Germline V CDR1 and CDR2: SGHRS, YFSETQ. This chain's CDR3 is CASSLSTGKEGGEKLFF. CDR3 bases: TGCGCCAGCAGCCTTTCGACAGGGAAAGAGGGGGGTGAAAAACTGTTTTTT. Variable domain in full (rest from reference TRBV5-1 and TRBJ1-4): KAGVTQTPRYLIKTRGQQVTLSCSPISGHRSVSWYQQTPGQGLQFLFEYFSETQRNKGNFPGRFSGRQFSNSRSEMNVSTLELGDSALYLCASSLSTGKEGGEKLFFGSGTQLSVL.

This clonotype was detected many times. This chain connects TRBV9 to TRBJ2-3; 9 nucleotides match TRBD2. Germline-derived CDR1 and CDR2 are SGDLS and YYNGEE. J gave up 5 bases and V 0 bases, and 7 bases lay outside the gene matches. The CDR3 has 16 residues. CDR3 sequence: CASSVGPSGKEDTQYF. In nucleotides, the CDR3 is TGTGCCAGCAGCGTAGGCCCTAGCGGGAAGGAAGATACGCAGTATTTT.

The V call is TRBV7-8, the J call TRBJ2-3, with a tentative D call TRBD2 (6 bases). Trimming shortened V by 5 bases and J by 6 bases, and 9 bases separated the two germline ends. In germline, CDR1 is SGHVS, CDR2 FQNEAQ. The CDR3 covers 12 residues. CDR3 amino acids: CASSQRGDTQYF. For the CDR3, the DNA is TGTGCCAGCAGCCAACGGGGGGATACGCAGTATTTT.

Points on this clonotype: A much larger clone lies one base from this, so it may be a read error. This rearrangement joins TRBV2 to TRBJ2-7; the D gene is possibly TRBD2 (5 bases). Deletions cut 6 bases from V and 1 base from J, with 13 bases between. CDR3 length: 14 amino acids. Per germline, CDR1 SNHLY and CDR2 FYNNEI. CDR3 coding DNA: TGTGCCAGCAGCCAAGAGCGGCCTTCCTACGAGCAGTACTTC. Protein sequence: CASSQERPSYEQYF.

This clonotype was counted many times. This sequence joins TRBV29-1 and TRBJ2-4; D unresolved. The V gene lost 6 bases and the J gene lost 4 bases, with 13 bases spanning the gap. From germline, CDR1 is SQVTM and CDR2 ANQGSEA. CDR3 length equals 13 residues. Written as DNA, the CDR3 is TGCAGCGTCTCGTTGGACGGTAAAAACATTCAGTACTTC. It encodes CSVSLDGKNIQYF. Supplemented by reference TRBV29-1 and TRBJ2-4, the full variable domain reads SAVISQKPSRDICQRGTSLTIQCQVDSQVTMMFWYRQQPGQSLTLIATANQGSEATYESGFVIDKFPISRPNLTFSTLTVSNMSPEDSSIYLCSVSLDGKNIQYFGAGTRLSVL.

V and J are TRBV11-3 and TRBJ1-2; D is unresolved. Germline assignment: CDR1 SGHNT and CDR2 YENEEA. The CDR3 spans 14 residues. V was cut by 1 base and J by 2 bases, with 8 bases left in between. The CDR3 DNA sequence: TGTGCCAGCAGCTTAGTTGCAGAAAACTATGGCTACACCTTC. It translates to CASSLVAENYGYTF.

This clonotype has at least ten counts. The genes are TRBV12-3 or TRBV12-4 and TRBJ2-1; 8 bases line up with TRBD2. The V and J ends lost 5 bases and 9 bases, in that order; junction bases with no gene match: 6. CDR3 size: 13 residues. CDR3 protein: CASSPGGALEQFF. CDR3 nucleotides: TGTGCCAGCAGTCCCGGGGGGGCGCTTGAGCAGTTCTTC.

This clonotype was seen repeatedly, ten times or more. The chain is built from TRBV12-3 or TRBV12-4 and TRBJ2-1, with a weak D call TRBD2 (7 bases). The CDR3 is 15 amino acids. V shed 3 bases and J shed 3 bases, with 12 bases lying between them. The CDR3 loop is CASSFGRGHYNEQFF. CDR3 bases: TGTGCCAGCAGTTTCGGGCGGGGGCACTACAATGAGCAGTTCTTC.

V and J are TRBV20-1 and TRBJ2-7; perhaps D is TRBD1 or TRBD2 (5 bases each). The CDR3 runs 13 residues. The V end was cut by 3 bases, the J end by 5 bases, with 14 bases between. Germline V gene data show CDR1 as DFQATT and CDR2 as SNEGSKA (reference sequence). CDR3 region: CSARGVSAHEQYF. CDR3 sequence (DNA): TGCAGTGCTAGGGGGGTTAGCGCCCACGAGCAGTACTTC.

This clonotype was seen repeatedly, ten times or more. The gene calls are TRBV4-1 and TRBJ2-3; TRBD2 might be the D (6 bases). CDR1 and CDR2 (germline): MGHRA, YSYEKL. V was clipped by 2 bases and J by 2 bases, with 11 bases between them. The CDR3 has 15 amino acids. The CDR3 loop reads CASSQQGRSTDTQYF. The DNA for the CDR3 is TGCGCCAGCAGCCAACAAGGGAGGTCCACAGATACGCAGTATTTT.

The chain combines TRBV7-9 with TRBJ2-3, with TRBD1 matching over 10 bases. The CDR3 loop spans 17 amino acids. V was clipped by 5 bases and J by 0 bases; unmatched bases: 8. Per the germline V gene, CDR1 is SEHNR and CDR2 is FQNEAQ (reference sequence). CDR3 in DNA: TGTGCCAGCAGCCACCGGGGGACAGGGGCTAGCACAGATACGCAGTATTTT. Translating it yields CASSHRGTGASTDTQYF.

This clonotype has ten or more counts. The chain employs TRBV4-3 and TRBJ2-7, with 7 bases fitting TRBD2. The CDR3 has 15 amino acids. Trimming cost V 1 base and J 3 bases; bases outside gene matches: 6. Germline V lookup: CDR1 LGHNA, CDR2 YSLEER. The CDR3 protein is CASSQGRREVYEQYF. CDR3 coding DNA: TGCGCCAGCAGCCAAGGACGACGGGAGGTCTACGAGCAGTACTTC.

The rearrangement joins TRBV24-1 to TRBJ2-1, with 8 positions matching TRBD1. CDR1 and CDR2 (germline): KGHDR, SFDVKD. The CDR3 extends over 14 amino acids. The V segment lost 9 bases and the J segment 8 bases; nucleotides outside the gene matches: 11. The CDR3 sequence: CATSQDRERDEQFF. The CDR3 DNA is TGTGCCACCTCTCAGGACAGGGAAAGGGATGAGCAGTTCTTC.

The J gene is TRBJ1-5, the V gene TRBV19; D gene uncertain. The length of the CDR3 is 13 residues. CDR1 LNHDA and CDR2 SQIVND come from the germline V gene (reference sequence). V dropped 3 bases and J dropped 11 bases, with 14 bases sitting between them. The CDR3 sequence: CASSMWVEETQHF. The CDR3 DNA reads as TGTGCCAGTAGTATGTGGGTGGAGGAGACCCAGCATTTT.

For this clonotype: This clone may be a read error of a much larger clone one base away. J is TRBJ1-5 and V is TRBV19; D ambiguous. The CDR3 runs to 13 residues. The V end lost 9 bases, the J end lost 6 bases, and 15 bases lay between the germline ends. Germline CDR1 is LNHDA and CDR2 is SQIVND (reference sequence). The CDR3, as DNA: TGTGCCAGCAGTTTGGACGGGAGTCAGCCCCAGCATTTT. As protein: CASSLDGSQPQHF.

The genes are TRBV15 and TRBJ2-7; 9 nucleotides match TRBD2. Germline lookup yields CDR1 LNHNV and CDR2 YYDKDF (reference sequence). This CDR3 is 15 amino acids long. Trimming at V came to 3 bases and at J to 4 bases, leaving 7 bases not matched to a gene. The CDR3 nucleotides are TGTGCCACCAGCAGCCTGGGACTAGCTCGGTACGAGCAGTACTTC. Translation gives CATSSLGLARYEQYF. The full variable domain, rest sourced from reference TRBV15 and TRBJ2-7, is DAMVIQNPRYQVTQFGKPVTLSCSQTLNHNVMYWYQQKSSQAPKLLFHYYDKDFNNEADTPDNFQSRRPNTSFCFLDIRSPGLGDTAMYLCATSSLGLARYEQYFGPGTRLTVT.

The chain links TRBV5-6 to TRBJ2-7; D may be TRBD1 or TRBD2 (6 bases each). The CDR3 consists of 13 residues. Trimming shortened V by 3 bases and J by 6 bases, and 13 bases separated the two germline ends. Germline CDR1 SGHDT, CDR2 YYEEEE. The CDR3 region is CASSWGAGTEQYF. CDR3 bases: TGTGCCAGCAGCTGGGGGGCGGGCACCGAGCAGTACTTC.

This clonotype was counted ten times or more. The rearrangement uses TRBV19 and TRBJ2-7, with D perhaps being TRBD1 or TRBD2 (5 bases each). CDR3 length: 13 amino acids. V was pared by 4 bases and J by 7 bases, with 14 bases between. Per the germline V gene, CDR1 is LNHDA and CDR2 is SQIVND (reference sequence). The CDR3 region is CASSSRDGWEQYF. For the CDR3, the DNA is TGTGCCAGTAGTAGCCGGGACGGATGGGAGCAGTACTTC.

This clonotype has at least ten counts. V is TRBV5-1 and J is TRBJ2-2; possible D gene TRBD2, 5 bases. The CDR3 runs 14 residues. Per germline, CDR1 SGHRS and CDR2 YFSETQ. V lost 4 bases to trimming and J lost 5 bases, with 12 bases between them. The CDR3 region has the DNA TGCGCCAGCAGCACGAGAGAGGGAACCGGGGAGCTGTTTTTT. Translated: CASSTREGTGELFF. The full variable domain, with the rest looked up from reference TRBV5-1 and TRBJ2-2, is KAGVTQTPRYLIKTRGQQVTLSCSPISGHRSVSWYQQTPGQGLQFLFEYFSETQRNKGNFPGRFSGRQFSNSRSEMNVSTLELGDSALYLCASSTREGTGELFFGEGSRLTVL.